This T cell receptor (beta chain) stems from a study of T cell changes during pregnancy in multiple sclerosis. CDR3 length equals 13 residues. CDR1 is SGHNT, CDR2 YYREEE, per germline (reference sequence). V lost 3 bases and J lost 7, with 11 bases in between. Clones were read by immunoSEQ multiplex PCR, and TCRdb kept only the in-frame ones, dropping some. Of just under 80,000 clones detected, 90% to 95% appear once; the ten largest clones hold roughly 0.94%. The chain is built from TRBV5-4 and TRBJ2-1; no firm D call. This sequence originates from a female donor with multiple sclerosis, enrolled in a pregnancy study. The material sequenced was peripheral blood, taken in the first trimester of pregnancy. The CDR3 protein is CASSSRSTNEQFF. The CDR3 region has the DNA TGTGCCAGCAGCTCTAGATCGACTAATGAGCAGTTCTTC.